This record concerns one T cell receptor (beta chain) sequence. Generated by immunoSEQ multiplex PCR, the TCRdb table keeps only in-frame clones and is missing some. The sample includes 250,000 to 300,000 clones, roughly 85% of them seen just once. The data stem from a study of blood T cell repertoires in COVID-19. On the study more broadly: T cells, B-cell-depleted T cells, or PBMCs provided the cDNA or gDNA that served as material.

Enrolled through a virtual design, the participants were between 18 and 89 years of age and came from 24 US areas. Allocation to cohorts depended on clinical history reported by the participants. Someone with COVID-19 had been met by exposed participants within 2 weeks before study entry. Sequencing input: PBMCs or T cells enriched from blood (not recorded which). The clonotype was recovered from a man aged 40-49 years who had been exposed to COVID-19.

In DNA, the CDR3 is TGTGCCACCAGTGAGAGCGGCCCACAAGAGACCCAGTACTTC. Residues: CATSESGPQETQYF. This rearrangement joins TRBV24-1 to TRBJ2-5, with D maybe TRBD2 (5 bases). This CDR3 has 14 residues. Trimming removed 4 bases from V and 2 bases from J, with 10 bases in between. From germline, CDR1 is KGHDR and CDR2 SFDVKD.